A single sample gave rise to the 25 T cell receptor beta chains below, sequenced in a study of T-cell reconstitution after alpha-beta-depleted transplantation in children. The library targeted TCRbeta and was prepared with unique molecular identifiers. A single record per CDR3 protein comes from TCRdb applying MiXCR to the PCR reads. The table shows approximately 520,000 distinct CDR3 sequences, with about an eighth occurring only once. The starting material was PBMCs, mostly from graft donor cells, obtained 180 days after TCRalphabeta/CD19-depleted stem cell transplant. These receptors originate from a female patient aged 2-9 years who had a stem cell transplant for aplastic anemia, so the T cells may come from the graft donor.

Ten or more counts support this clonotype. The V gene is TRBV12-3 or TRBV12-4, the J gene TRBJ2-3; D unresolved. CDR3 length equals 15 residues. With 4 bases removed from V and 2 bases from J, the gap between germline ends came to 13 bases. CDR3 loop: CASSSPAGSTDTQYF. The CDR3 coding sequence is TGTGCCAGCAGTTCCCCGGCCGGTTCCACAGATACGCAGTATTTT.

This clonotype was seen repeatedly, ten times or more. This chain uses TRBV12-3 or TRBV12-4 with TRBJ2-7; maybe TRBD1 (6 bases). The V end lost 5 bases, the J end lost 7 bases, and 12 bases lay between the germline ends. The CDR3 contains 12 residues. The CDR3 nucleotides read TGTGCCAGCAGTGCCAGGGGTGGGGAGCAGTACTTC. Translated, it gives CASSARGGEQYF.

The gene calls are TRBV3-1 and TRBJ2-1; D is uncertain. V was pared by 3 bases and J by 7 bases, with 19 bases between. This CDR3 contains 16 residues. Germline-derived CDR1 and CDR2 are LGHDT and YNNKEL (reference sequence). The CDR3 DNA follows: TGTGCCAGCAGCCAGCGGTGGATGTCGCTGATAAATGAGCAGTTCTTC. Amino acid sequence: CASSQRWMSLINEQFF.

This clonotype was recorded a few times. This chain joins TRBV28 and TRBJ1-5, with TRBD1 identical over 7 bases. Per germline, CDR1 MDHEN and CDR2 SYDVKM. The CDR3 has 12 amino acids. V was pared by 7 bases and J by 7 bases, with 4 bases of the junction left unmatched. This CDR3 is CASTSGGQPQHF. DNA for the CDR3: TGTGCCAGCACCTCAGGGGGACAGCCCCAGCATTTT.

On this clonotype: A much larger clone differs from this one at a single base, so this may be a read error. The chain uses TRBV9 and TRBJ2-3; possible D gene TRBD2, 6 bases. The CDR3 has 14 residues. Germline V gene sequence: CDR1 SGDLS, CDR2 YYNGEE. The CDR3 sequence is CASSSRAGTDTHYF. The CDR3 DNA is TGTGCCAGCAGCTCGAGAGCGGGCACAGATACGCACTATTTT. Based on the CDR3 plus reference TRBV9 and TRBJ2-3, the full variable domain is DSGVTQTPKHLITATGQRVTLRCSPRSGDLSVYWYQQSLDQGLQFLIQYYNGEERAKGNILERFSAQQFPDLHSELNLSSLELGDSALYFCASSSRAGTDTHYFGPGTRLTVL.

The table lists this clonotype with many counts. The V call is TRBV29-1, the J call TRBJ2-2, with D perhaps matching TRBD1 (6 bases). V was pared by 6 bases and J by 6 bases, with 20 bases between. Germline V gives CDR1 SQVTM, CDR2 ANQGSEA. The CDR3 contains 15 residues. The CDR3, as DNA: TGCAGCGTCCGGACAAGATGGGACACACCCGGGGAGCTGTTTTTT. Translation gives CSVRTRWDTPGELFF.

V is TRBV28 and J is TRBJ1-1; D perhaps matches TRBD1 (5 bases). The germline gives CDR1 MDHEN, CDR2 SYDVKM. V lost 5 bases and J 0 bases, leaving 13 bases between the germline ends. This CDR3 contains 15 residues. The CDR3 protein is CASSHPPGMNTEAFF. The CDR3 DNA sequence: TGTGCCAGCAGTCACCCGCCAGGGATGAACACTGAAGCTTTCTTT.

This clonotype was recorded a few times. The chain recombines TRBV7-7 with TRBJ2-7, with 9 bases aligning to TRBD2. This CDR3 comprises 16 residues. Unmatched junction bases numbered 11, after V lost 1 base and J lost 7 bases. CDR1 is SSHAT, CDR2 FNYEAQ, per germline (reference sequence). CDR3 sequence (DNA): TGTGCCAGCAGCTTAGAGGTAGCGGGAGAGGGAAGGGAGCAGTACGTC. Residues: CASSLEVAGEGREQYV.

This clonotype has a handful of counts. The rearrangement uses TRBV10-3 and TRBJ2-5; a weak D match, TRBD1 (6 bases). The CDR3 totals 17 residues. The germline V gene has CDR1 ENHRY and CDR2 SYGVKD. The V and J ends lost 0 bases and 4 bases respectively, with 18 bases between them. CDR3 protein: CAISESKSQGRAETQYF. The CDR3 region has the DNA TGTGCCATCAGTGAGTCGAAGTCTCAGGGGCGGGCAGAGACCCAGTACTTC.

This clonotype has just a few counts. The chain uses TRBV7-9 and TRBJ1-2; TRBD1 might be the D (6 bases). V was shortened by 5 bases and J by 4 bases, with 20 bases between the two germline ends. The germline gives CDR1 SEHNR, CDR2 FQNEAQ (reference sequence). This CDR3 has 16 residues. For the CDR3, the DNA is TGTGCCAGCAGCCCTCCCGGACTACAGGGAGGCTATGGCTACACCTTC. Translating gives CASSPPGLQGGYGYTF.

The CDR3 nucleotides read TGTGCCACCCGGGCTAGCGGCTCCTACAATGAGCAGTTCTTC. Amino acids: CATRASGSYNEQFF. The V call is TRBV15, the J call TRBJ2-1, with 7 bases that match TRBD2. The trim removed 8 bases at V and 0 bases at J, leaving 4 bases unmatched. Germline values: CDR1 LNHNV, CDR2 YYDKDF (reference sequence). The CDR3 length is 14 residues.

This clonotype appeared a few times. The chain employs TRBV20-1 and TRBJ2-1; 7 bases fit TRBD2. The CDR3 extends over 17 amino acids. V gave up 0 bases and J gave up 7 bases; unmatched junction bases: 15. Germline V gene sequence: CDR1 DFQATT, CDR2 SNEGSKA (reference sequence). The CDR3 loop reads CSAREGRTRRKGNEQFF. DNA of the CDR3: TGCAGTGCTAGAGAGGGACGGACTAGGCGGAAGGGTAATGAGCAGTTCTTC.

The rearrangement joins TRBV7-2 to TRBJ1-3, with 7 positions matching TRBD1. Germline trimming cut 4 bases from V and 4 bases from J; bases unmatched to any gene: 7. Germline V gene sequence: CDR1 SGHTA, CDR2 FQGNSA. This CDR3 is 15 amino acids long. In DNA form, the CDR3 reads TGTGCCAGCAGCTCGACAGGGCTCTCCGGAAACACCATATATTTT. This sequence encodes CASSSTGLSGNTIYF. The complete variable domain, with remaining parts taken from reference TRBV7-2 and TRBJ1-3, reads GAGVSQSPSNKVTEKGKDVELRCDPISGHTALYWYRQSLGQGLEFLIYFQGNSAPDKSGLPSDRFSAERTGGSVSTLTIQRTQQEDSAVYLCASSSTGLSGNTIYFGEGSWLTVV.

This clonotype has just a few counts. The chain employs TRBV5-1 and TRBJ2-7; D is possibly TRBD2 (5 bases). Germline V lookup: CDR1 SGHRS, CDR2 YFSETQ. The CDR3 extends over 17 amino acids. V lost 1 base to trimming and J lost 5 bases, with 22 bases between them. CDR3 protein: CASSLTYSRTEEHEQYF. The CDR3 DNA sequence: TGCGCCAGCAGCTTGACTTATTCAAGGACGGAGGAGCACGAGCAGTACTTC.

This clonotype was counted many times. V usage is TRBV25-1 and J usage is TRBJ2-2; the match to TRBD2 covers 9 bases. Germline loops: CDR1 MGHDK, CDR2 SYGVNS. There are 16 residues in the CDR3. V was clipped by 4 bases and J by 1 base; unmatched bases: 4. The CDR3 protein is CASSAIAGVNTGELFF. The CDR3 DNA reads TGTGCCAGCAGTGCCATAGCGGGGGTGAACACCGGGGAGCTGTTTTTT.

The chain joins TRBV27 to TRBJ1-2, with 7 bases identical to TRBD1. CDR3 length: 15 residues. With V trimmed by 6 bases and J by 0 bases, 7 bases remained unmatched. Germline V lookup: CDR1 MNHEY, CDR2 SMNVEV (reference sequence). CDR3 in amino acids: CASSRQGDPNYGYTF. CDR3 DNA: TGTGCCAGCAGCCGACAGGGCGACCCTAACTATGGCTACACCTTC.

The sample holds a few counts of this clonotype. This chain uses TRBV28 with TRBJ1-1; 8 bases agree with TRBD1. This CDR3 is 13 amino acids long. CDR1 is MDHEN, CDR2 SYDVKM, per germline. J was trimmed by 10 bases and V by 6 bases; bases with no gene match: 10. The CDR3 is CASSYRGTGPAFF. The CDR3 DNA reads TGTGCCAGCAGCTACAGGGGGACTGGGCCAGCTTTCTTT.

This clonotype was seen many times. The J gene is TRBJ2-1, the V gene TRBV24-1; 9 bases fit TRBD1. The length of the CDR3 is 17 residues. The V and J ends lost 0 bases and 3 bases, in that order; junction bases with no gene match: 5. Germline assignment: CDR1 KGHDR and CDR2 SFDVKD. CDR3 loop: CATSDLAGTGFYNEQFF. As DNA, the CDR3 is TGTGCCACCAGTGATTTGGCTGGGACAGGGTTCTACAATGAGCAGTTCTTC.

Only a few counts were recorded for this clonotype. The CDR3 reads CATSRDWGGMNNEQFF. CDR3 bases: TGTGCCACCAGCAGAGATTGGGGAGGCATGAACAATGAGCAGTTCTTC. This rearrangement joins TRBV15 to TRBJ2-1; D might be TRBD2 (6 bases). CDR3 length equals 16 residues. Germline CDR1 is LNHNV and CDR2 is YYDKDF (reference sequence). V was shortened by 0 bases and J by 5 bases, with 14 bases between the two germline ends.

The rearrangement links TRBV6-2 or TRBV6-3 to TRBJ2-1; 7 bases are shared with TRBD1. V trimming: 5 bases; J trimming: 2 bases; junction bases outside the gene matches: 6. This CDR3 is built from 15 residues. Germline V gene sequence: CDR1 MNHEY, CDR2 SVGEGT. The CDR3 nucleotides read TGTGCCAGCAGTCGGCGACAGGGTCCCTACAATGAGCAGTTCTTC. Protein sequence: CASSRRQGPYNEQFF.

This clonotype was found a few times. The V gene is TRBV7-9, the J gene TRBJ2-1; D call uncertain. The CDR3 sequence is 12 residues long. The V and J ends lost 5 bases and 6 bases respectively, with 8 bases between them. Per germline, CDR1 SEHNR and CDR2 FQNEAQ (reference sequence). CDR3 sequence: CASSHSGNEQFF. The CDR3 coding sequence is TGTGCCAGCAGCCACTCAGGCAATGAGCAGTTCTTC.

CDR3 amino acids: CASSLGSPGLAYEQYF. In DNA form, the CDR3 reads TGTGCCAGCAGCTTAGGATCACCAGGACTAGCTTACGAGCAGTACTTC. The genes are TRBV7-2 and TRBJ2-7; TRBD2 agrees at 8 bases. CDR3 size: 16 residues. Germline CDR1 SGHTA, CDR2 FQGNSA. V trimming: 1 base; J trimming: 4 bases; junction bases outside the gene matches: 9.

This sequence joins TRBV20-1 and TRBJ2-1; the D is unclear. Trimming cost V 3 bases and J 0 bases, with 15 bases left between them. The germline CDR1 and CDR2 sequences are DFQATT and SNEGSKA (reference sequence). The CDR3 contains 16 residues. Here the CDR3 reads CSASLPKESSYNEQFF. CDR3 bases: TGCAGTGCTAGTCTTCCGAAGGAATCCTCCTACAATGAGCAGTTCTTC.

This clonotype was counted ten times or more. The chain recombines TRBV5-1 with TRBJ2-7, with D possibly matching TRBD1 (6 bases). The CDR3 runs to 13 residues. CDR1 is SGHRS and CDR2 is YFSETQ in the germline V gene. Trimming pared 0 bases from V and 4 bases from J, leaving 8 bases between. The CDR3 sequence: CASSLGGGYEQYV. CDR3 sequence (DNA): TGCGCCAGCAGCTTGGGAGGGGGATACGAGCAGTACGTC.

The table lists this clonotype with a few counts. The V call is TRBV18, the J call TRBJ2-2, with no clear D. The CDR3 has 14 amino acids. Germline values: CDR1 KGHSH, CDR2 LQKENI. V was clipped by 0 bases and J by 4 bases, with 6 bases between them. CDR3 nucleotides: TGTGCCAGCTCACCACCCTCTATCACCGGGGAGCTGTTTTTT. It is translated as CASSPPSITGELFF.